This TCR beta chain was retrieved from a study of blood T cell repertoires in COVID-19 (dated by TCRdb to between 2020 and 2021). About the study as a whole: The collaborator samples originated in the United States, Italy and Spain and spanned the acute and convalescent phases of COVID-19. Sample metadata almost always included a de-identified subject ID, COVID-19 status, age in years and sex. The samples were drawn from the first 160 participants of the ongoing ImmuneRACE study and from 1,254 subjects provided by 6 global collaborators. Where HLA class I and class II types were available, the types were taken from metadata supplied by the sample provider, not from assay-based typing. A freely available public database, intended as a resource for researchers studying the immune response to SARS-CoV-2, is where the repertoires were released. Deeply sampled blood TCRbeta repertoires from subjects exposed to, actively infected with, or recovered from COVID-19 were included in the dataset. The material from the prospective study consisted of cDNA or gDNA derived from T cells, B-cell-depleted T cells, or PBMCs.

Trimming takes 5 bases off V and 3 bases off J; junction bases not matched to a gene: 11. Taken from cysteine to phenylalanine, the CDR3 has 18 residues. CDR3 DNA is the only sequence kept; it has 54 bases, read in frame from the first base. According to the germline V gene, CDR1 reads SGHVS and CDR2 reads FQNEAQ. Collaborating institutions collected whole blood in K2EDTA tubes following their own protocols. For TCRbeta analysis, collaborators shipped samples as frozen whole blood, isolated PBMCs, or DNA extracted from either of those sample types. TCRbeta CDR3 regions were amplified from genomic DNA by means of the immunoSEQ Assay, a bias-controlled multiplex PCR. Concerning the study's data processing: Nucleated cell counts per sample were estimated from amplification of reference gene primers within the assay. Sequence reads were collapsed and filtered to measure the absolute abundance of every unique TCRbeta CDR3 rearrangement. Productive Simpson clonality was computed per sample as the square root of Simpson's diversity index over productive rearrangements. The source is immuneACCESS, and TCRdb retained only in-frame sequences with V and J called. Part of the clones is not carried over; for the studies checked, unresolved V genes explain less than half of this, and the remainder is unexplained. V and J calls and clone size are given by that table; D and trimming were obtained from the DNA. The sample has about 110,000 clones on record, roughly 85% of them singletons. The top ten constitute 4% to 5% of the sample.

Overall study outcomes, separate from this receptor: The amount of clinical and demographic metadata varied by source and participant and was provided uncurated.

For this clone: Its antigen is unknown. Base qualities are not provided; no much larger clone lies one nucleotide away.

The sequence links TRBV7-8 to TRBJ2-2; 11 central bases correspond to TRBD2. Sequenced material: peripheral blood. This receptor was taken from a human donor in a cohort sampled during active COVID-19. CDR3 region: CASSRRALAGVDTGELFF. The bases read TGTGCCAGCAGCCGAAGAGCACTAGCGGGAGTCGACACCGGGGAGCTGTTTTTT.